One sample yielded the 26 T cell receptor beta chains listed below, sequenced in a study of blood T cell repertoires in COVID-19. Produced via immunoSEQ multiplex PCR; TCRdb's table is partial and in-frame only. This table holds roughly 170,000 clones, roughly 70% found once. The material sequenced was peripheral blood. The receptors shown here come from an elderly woman with acute or convalescent COVID-19.

The chain carries TRBV14 and TRBJ1-5, with D possibly being TRBD1 (6 bases). The CDR3 covers 13 residues. V was trimmed by 4 bases and J by 7 bases, leaving 11 bases between them. CDR1 SGHDN and CDR2 FVKESK come from the germline V gene. CDR3 loop: CASSLGAGQPQHF. The CDR3 DNA reads TGTGCCAGCAGCCTGGGGGCAGGGCAGCCCCAGCATTTT.

The rearrangement links TRBV9 to TRBJ1-2; unclear D gene. Trimming stripped 3 bases from V and 5 bases from J, with 11 bases between. The V gene's germline CDR1 is SGDLS and CDR2 YYNGEE. There are 13 residues in the CDR3. CDR3 sequence: CASSAPPGYGYTF. The CDR3 DNA is TGTGCCAGCAGCGCCCCCCCCGGGTATGGCTACACCTTC. The variable domain in full, completed from reference TRBV9 and TRBJ1-2, reads DSGVTQTPKHLITATGQRVTLRCSPRSGDLSVYWYQQSLDQGLQFLIQYYNGEERAKGNILERFSAQQFPDLHSELNLSSLELGDSALYFCASSAPPGYGYTFGSGTRLTVV.

The V call is TRBV24-1, the J call TRBJ2-1, with 9 nucleotides matching TRBD2. This CDR3 is 16 amino acids long. Germline trimming cut 4 bases from V and 7 bases from J; bases unmatched to any gene: 10. CDR1 is KGHDR and CDR2 is SFDVKD in the germline V gene. DNA for the CDR3: TGTGCCACCAGTGACCGGACTAGCGTGGTGGGTAATGAGCAGTTCTTC. Its translation: CATSDRTSVVGNEQFF.

The V gene is TRBV6-5, the J gene TRBJ1-6, with TRBD1 matching 7 bases. J lost 8 bases, V lost 0 bases, and 7 bases had no gene match. CDR3 size: 16 residues. Per germline, CDR1 MNHEY and CDR2 SVGAGI. The CDR3 nucleotides are TGTGCCAGCAGTTACTCGGACAGGACCCTTGATTCACCCCTCCACTTT. This codes for CASSYSDRTLDSPLHF.

J is TRBJ1-1 and V is TRBV11-2, with D possibly being TRBD1 (5 bases). Germline V lookup: CDR1 SGHAT, CDR2 FQNNGV. The CDR3 contains 14 residues. V lost 5 bases, J lost 4 bases, and 14 bases lay in between. In DNA, the CDR3 is TGTGCCAGCAGCGCGACCCGACAGATCACTGAAGCTTTCTTT. Encoded protein: CASSATRQITEAFF.

The J gene is TRBJ2-7, the V gene TRBV11-3, with 7 bases lining up with TRBD2. Looked up from germline, CDR1 is SGHNT and CDR2 is YENEEA. V shed 1 base and J 3 bases; nucleotides not matched to a gene: 0. The CDR3 consists of 13 residues. CDR3 sequence (DNA): TGTGCCAGCAGCTTAGGCGGGAGCTACGAGCAGTACTTC. Encoded protein: CASSLGGSYEQYF.

V and J are TRBV29-1 and TRBJ2-5; weak D call: TRBD1 (5 bases). V lost 7 bases to trimming and J lost 0 bases, with 18 bases between them. Looked up from germline, CDR1 is SQVTM and CDR2 is ANQGSEA. The CDR3 loop spans 15 amino acids. The CDR3 sequence is CSAHGGSGYQETQYF. CDR3 sequence (DNA): TGCAGCGCCCATGGTGGGTCAGGGTACCAAGAGACCCAGTACTTC.

This clone was seen a few times. The chain has TRBV5-6 and TRBJ1-3; D uncertain. In germline, CDR1 is SGHDT, CDR2 YYEEEE. There are 12 residues in the CDR3. With 2 bases removed from V and 2 bases from J, the gap between germline ends came to 2 bases. CDR3 nucleotides: TGTGCCAGCAGCTTCACTGGAAACACCATATATTTT. Translating gives CASSFTGNTIYF. Looking up the rest from reference TRBV5-6 and TRBJ1-3 gives the full variable domain: DAGVTQSPTHLIKTRGQQVTLRCSPKSGHDTVSWYQQALGQGPQFIFQYYEEEERQRGNFPDRFSGHQFPNYSSELNVNALLLGDSALYLCASSFTGNTIYFGEGSWLTVV.

V is TRBV18 and J is TRBJ1-1; D is undetermined. The germline V gene encodes CDR1 KGHSH and CDR2 LQKENI. Trimming pared 2 bases from V and 0 bases from J, leaving 10 bases between. The length of the CDR3 is 15 residues. The CDR3 reads CASSPIRALNTEAFF. CDR3 DNA: TGTGCCAGCTCACCAATTCGAGCCTTGAACACTGAAGCTTTCTTT.

V usage is TRBV2 and J usage is TRBJ1-5; 7 bases match TRBD1. J gave up 4 bases and V 6 bases, and 6 bases lay outside the gene matches. Germline-derived CDR1 and CDR2 are SNHLY and FYNNEI. The CDR3 runs 14 residues. Written as DNA, the CDR3 is TGTGCCAGCAGCGGAGGGACAGAAAATCAGCCCCAGCATTTT. Its translation: CASSGGTENQPQHF.

The genes are TRBV30 and TRBJ2-5; TRBD2 matches at 8 bases. CDR3 length: 13 amino acids. Per germline, CDR1 GTSNPN and CDR2 SVGIG (reference sequence). The J segment lost 5 bases and the V segment lost 4 bases, leaving 6 bases of the junction unmatched. CDR3 nucleotide sequence: TGTGCCTGGAAGAGACTAGCGCCCGAGACCCAGTACTTC. Its translation is CAWKRLAPETQYF.

Written as DNA, the CDR3 is TGTGCCAGCAGCACGACACCGGGAAACACCATATATTTT. Translation gives CASSTTPGNTIYF. The rearrangement joins TRBV7-3 to TRBJ1-3; D gene ambiguous. Germline V gene lookup returns CDR1 SGHTA and CDR2 FQGTGA. CDR3 length: 13 residues. V gave up 5 bases and J gave up 4 bases, with 9 bases separating them.

The rearrangement joins TRBV6-2 or TRBV6-3 to TRBJ2-1, with 11 nucleotides matching TRBD1. V shed 2 bases, J shed 7 bases, and the junction held 4 bases outside the gene matches. This CDR3 has 15 residues. Germline CDR1 reads MNHEY; CDR2 reads SVGEGT. In DNA, the CDR3 is TGTGCCAGCAGTTACCGGACAGGGGGCCTGAATGAGCAGTTCTTC. It specifies CASSYRTGGLNEQFF.

This rearrangement joins TRBV3-1 (or the pseudogene TRBV3-2) to TRBJ2-7; possibly TRBD2 for D (6 bases). The V gene lost 4 bases and the J gene lost 5 bases, with 15 bases spanning the gap. CDR1 and CDR2 (germline): LGHDT, YNNKEL (reference sequence). This CDR3 has 14 residues. The DNA of the CDR3 is TGTGCCAGCAGCCTTGGAGGGTCAAGAAACGAGCAGTACTTC. Its translation: CASSLGGSRNEQYF.

This clone has just one count. The rearrangement uses TRBV19 and TRBJ2-1, with 8 bases lining up with TRBD2. The CDR3 has 17 amino acids. The J segment lost 8 bases and the V segment lost 2 bases, leaving 14 bases of the junction unmatched. Germline CDR1 LNHDA, CDR2 SQIVND (reference sequence). DNA of the CDR3: TGTGCCAGTAGTATATGGAGCGGGGCTAGCGGGTGGGATGAGCAGTTCTTC. The encoded protein is CASSIWSGASGWDEQFF.

This clone was found a few times. The chain carries TRBV7-2 and TRBJ1-5, with TRBD1 matching 9 bases. CDR3 size: 17 residues. Germline V gene lookup returns CDR1 SGHTA and CDR2 FQGNSA. Losses at the gene ends were 5 bases for V and 0 bases for J; bases not matched to a gene: 8. This CDR3 is CASSPWTGVTSNQPQHF. CDR3 DNA: TGTGCCAGCAGCCCGTGGACAGGGGTTACTAGCAATCAGCCCCAGCATTTT. Full variable domain (remainder filled in from reference TRBV7-2 and TRBJ1-5): GAGVSQSPSNKVTEKGKDVELRCDPISGHTALYWYRQSLGQGLEFLIYFQGNSAPDKSGLPSDRFSAERTGGSVSTLTIQRTQQEDSAVYLCASSPWTGVTSNQPQHFGDGTRLSIL.

This clone was counted once. The chain links TRBV6-5 to TRBJ1-6, with D tentatively TRBD1 (5 bases). Looked up from germline, CDR1 is MNHEY and CDR2 is SVGAGI. The V end was cut by 6 bases, the J end by 5 bases, with 11 bases between. This CDR3 spans 14 amino acids. The CDR3 nucleotides are TGTGCCAGCAGGGCGACAGCTAATAATTCACCCCTCCACTTT. Amino acids: CASRATANNSPLHF.

CDR3 sequence: CAWSRGGGTEAFF. CDR3 nucleotides: TGTGCCTGGAGCCGGGGTGGCGGCACTGAAGCTTTCTTT. This chain joins TRBV30 and TRBJ1-1; no clear D. Germline assignment: CDR1 GTSNPN and CDR2 SVGIG (reference sequence). The CDR3 runs 13 residues. V lost 3 bases to trimming and J lost 4 bases, with 12 bases between them.

This clone was counted ten times or more. The rearrangement joins TRBV6-5 to TRBJ2-7, with a tentative D call TRBD1 (6 bases). V was clipped by 8 bases and J by 6 bases, with 14 bases between them. Germline assignment: CDR1 MNHEY and CDR2 SVGAGI. The CDR3 consists of 12 residues. The CDR3 DNA reads as TGTGCCAGCGGCCGATCCAGGGGCGAGCAGTACTTC. Its translation: CASGRSRGEQYF.

V is TRBV7-9 and J is TRBJ1-1, with a weak D call TRBD1 (6 bases). V was trimmed by 0 bases and J by 0 bases, leaving 17 bases between them. CDR3 length equals 18 residues. Germline CDR1 is SEHNR and CDR2 is FQNEAQ (reference sequence). For the CDR3, the DNA is TGTGCCAGCAGCTTAGCCACGGGGGGCCGCTCTATGAACACTGAAGCTTTCTTT. This gives the protein CASSLATGGRSMNTEAFF.

The V gene is TRBV19, the J gene TRBJ2-1; D possibly corresponds to TRBD2 (5 bases). CDR1 and CDR2 from the germline V gene are LNHDA and SQIVND (reference sequence). The germline V and J ends were trimmed by 0 bases and 7 bases, with 10 bases remaining between them. This CDR3 region has 14 residues. CDR3 amino acids: CASSIDQRENEQFF. Written as DNA, the CDR3 is TGTGCCAGTAGTATAGATCAAAGGGAGAATGAGCAGTTCTTC.

The chain joins TRBV7-2 to TRBJ1-2; D is uncertain. Trimming left V 1 base short and J 3 bases short, with 3 bases between. Per the germline V gene, CDR1 is SGHTA and CDR2 is FQGNSA. The CDR3 runs 12 residues. CDR3 bases: TGTGCCAGCAGCTTAGGGCACTATGGCTACACCTTC. This translates into CASSLGHYGYTF.

The chain is built from TRBV5-1 and TRBJ1-4; 7 positions match TRBD1. Germline V gene data show CDR1 as SGHRS and CDR2 as YFSETQ. V dropped 0 bases and J dropped 0; count of bases not matched to a gene: 8. The CDR3 extends over 18 amino acids. CDR3 sequence: CASSLVGQSFATNEKLFF. CDR3 DNA sequence: TGCGCCAGCAGCTTGGTGGGACAGTCGTTTGCAACTAATGAAAAACTGTTTTTT.

The chain recombines TRBV7-2 with TRBJ1-3; 9 bases are shared with TRBD1. The CDR3 spans 16 residues. Per the germline V gene, CDR1 is SGHTA and CDR2 is FQGNSA. After removal of 1 base from V and 4 bases from J, the junction contained 5 bases not matched to a gene. The chain's CDR3 is CASSLEGQGIGNTIYF. DNA of the CDR3: TGTGCCAGCAGCTTAGAGGGACAGGGAATAGGAAACACCATATATTTT.

The CDR3 spells CASSRRQAGSGYEQYF. The CDR3 bases are TGTGCCAGCTCTCGTCGGCAGGCAGGGAGCGGGTACGAGCAGTACTTC. The V gene is TRBV2, the J gene TRBJ2-7, with D possibly matching TRBD2 (6 bases). V was cut by 8 bases and J by 4 bases, with 24 bases left in between. The germline V gene has CDR1 SNHLY and CDR2 FYNNEI. The CDR3 extends over 16 amino acids.

The V and J genes are TRBV12-5 and TRBJ1-1, with unresolved D. This CDR3 region has 13 residues. The V end lost 4 bases, the J end lost 1 base, and 7 bases lay between the germline ends. The germline gives CDR1 LGHNT, CDR2 FRNRAP. The CDR3 is CASGWEENTEAFF. DNA of the CDR3: TGTGCTAGTGGTTGGGAGGAGAACACTGAAGCTTTCTTT.